These T cell receptor beta chains were read from a single sample in a study of CD8 T cells in Susac syndrome. Each CDR3 protein is one row after TCRdb ran MiXCR on the immunoSEQ multiplex PCR reads. Of 130,000 or so distinct CDR3 sequences in the sample, just under 95% were seen once. Material: CD8+ T cells from PBMCs. All receptors come from a human donor with Susac syndrome. CDR3s include the opening cysteine and the closing phenylalanine or tryptophan. D genes are given only for firm matches. Expanded clones are given a class, and other clones once, few, many or no size at all.

J | D | V | size | DNA | CDR3
TRBJ1-1 | TRBD1 | TRBV20-1 | NA | TGCAGTGCTAGAGATAGTCAGGGGGCGCAGGGCACTGAAGCTTTCTTT | CSARDSQGAQGTEAFF
TRBJ1-4 | NA | TRBV7-2 | NA | TGTGCCAGCAGCTCGGAAGGAGGGATTAATGAAAAACTGTTTTTT | CASSSEGGINEKLFF
TRBJ2-1 | TRBD2 | TRBV7-9 | NA | TGTGCCAGCAGCCACCCGGGGGGGGCCGACAATGAGCAGTTCTTC | CASSHPGGADNEQFF
TRBJ1-1 | NA | TRBV7-8 | NA | TGTGCCAGCAGCTCAGGAGGGAGGGGGGGCACTGAAGCTTTCTTT | CASSSGGRGGTEAFF
TRBJ1-1 | NA | TRBV5-1 | NA | TGCGCCAGCAGCGGGCACGAAGGGAACACTGAAGCTTTCTTT | CASSGHEGNTEAFF
TRBJ2-1 | NA | TRBV29-1 | NA | TGCAGTGCTGACGGTGAGCAGTTCTTC | CSADGEQFF
TRBJ1-2 | NA | TRBV27 | once | TGTGCCAGCAGTTTAACAGGGCCCTACTATGGCTACACCTTC | CASSLTGPYYGYTF
TRBJ2-3 | NA | TRBV7-2 | NA | TGTGCCAGCAGCTTAGCGGGGGGGCCGGTAGATACGCAGTATTTT | CASSLAGGPVDTQYF
TRBJ2-1 | TRBD2 | TRBV2 | NA | TGTGCCAGCAGCTCCGGGACTAGCGGGGGTGGTGAGCAGTTCTTC | CASSSGTSGGGEQFF
TRBJ2-7 | NA | TRBV12-3/TRBV12-4 | NA | TGTGCCAGCAGTTATCTCCTGAACGAGCAGTACTTC | CASSYLLNEQYF
TRBJ2-5 | TRBD2 | TRBV13 | NA | TGTGCCAGCAGCTTAAGTGGGGAGGGAAGGGAGACCCAGTACTTC | CASSLSGEGRETQYF
TRBJ2-5 | NA | TRBV3-1 | once | TGTGCCAGCAGCCAGTCGACAGGACCTCAGGAGACCCAGTACTTC | CASSQSTGPQETQYF
TRBJ1-1 | NA | TRBV4-1 | NA | TGCGCCAGCAGCCCGAGGGGGGATGAAGCTTTCTTT | CASSPRGDEAFF
TRBJ2-5 | NA | TRBV27 | NA | TGTGCCAGCAGTTTCTTCGGGGGAGAGACCCAGTACTTC | CASSFFGGETQYF
TRBJ1-6 | NA | TRBV5-1 | NA | TGCGCCAGCAGCCCCCGGGGGGAGAATTCACCCCTCCACTTT | CASSPRGENSPLHF
TRBJ2-3 | NA | TRBV12-3/TRBV12-4 | NA | TGTGCCAGCAGTTGGAGCACAGATACGCAGTATTTT | CASSWSTDTQYF
TRBJ1-1 | NA | TRBV2 | NA | TGTGCCGGTGGAGACAGAGCCGTTGAAGCTTTCTTT | CAGGDRAVEAFF
TRBJ1-1 | NA | TRBV7-2 | NA | TGTGCCAGCAGCTTATCTATCGGACCGAACACTGAAGCTTTCTTT | CASSLSIGPNTEAFF
TRBJ2-2 | NA | TRBV25-1 | NA | TGTGCCAGCAGTAGGGGGACCGGGGAGCTGTTTTTT | CASSRGTGELFF
TRBJ1-2 | NA | TRBV18 | NA | TGTGCCAGCTCACCAGAAAGGGCGGTCGGCTACACCTTC | CASSPERAVGYTF
TRBJ2-2 | TRBD2 | TRBV15 | NA | TGTGCCACCAGCAGAGATTTGTCCAGCGGGGGGGAAACCGGGGAGCTGTTTTTT | CATSRDLSSGGETGELFF
TRBJ2-5 | TRBD2 | TRBV12-3/TRBV12-4 | NA | TGTGCCAGCAGTTTTCTCGCGGGGGGGCAAGAGACCCAGTACTTC | CASSFLAGGQETQYF
TRBJ1-3 | NA | TRBV29-1 | NA | TGCAGCGTTGAAGAATCCGGGAGGGATAGAAACACCATATATTTT | CSVEESGRDRNTIYF
TRBJ2-3 | NA | TRBV7-3 | once | TGTGCCAGCAGCTTCGCCGGGGGCACAGATACGCAGTATTTT | CASSFAGGTDTQYF
TRBJ2-3 | NA | TRBV6-2/TRBV6-3 | NA | TGTGCCAGCAGCCGCGGGACCCTCACAGATACGCAGTATTTT | CASSRGTLTDTQYF
TRBJ2-5 | NA | TRBV2 | NA | TGTGCCAGCCAGGAGTTACAAGAGACCCAGTACTTC | CASQELQETQYF
TRBJ1-1 | TRBD1 | TRBV6-1 | NA | TGTGCCAGCAGCGGGACAGGGCTCACTGAAGCTTTCTTT | CASSGTGLTEAFF
TRBJ1-1 | NA | TRBV30 | NA | TGTGCCTGGAGTGTGTCCATTGGGACTGAAGCTTTCTTT | CAWSVSIGTEAFF
TRBJ1-1 | TRBD1 | TRBV5-4 | NA | TGTGCCAGCAGCGAACCCGCCAGGGGGATGAACACTGAAGCTTTCTTT | CASSEPARGMNTEAFF
TRBJ2-7 | NA | TRBV11-2 | NA | TGTGCCAGCAGCTTTACTGTCTACGAGCAGTACTTC | CASSFTVYEQYF
TRBJ1-1 | NA | TRBV19 | NA | TGTGCCAGTAGGATAGCCGGGAGTGGCACTGAAGCTTTCTTT | CASRIAGSGTEAFF
TRBJ1-1 | TRBD1 | TRBV9 | NA | TGTGCCAGCAGCGCCAAAAAGACAGGGGAAGCTTTCTTT | CASSAKKTGEAFF
TRBJ2-7 | NA | TRBV18 | once | TGTGCCAGCTCACCACCCCAACAGGGAGGAAACGAGCAGTACTTC | CASSPPQQGGNEQYF
TRBJ1-2 | NA | TRBV7-9 | NA | TGTGCCAGCGACCCGGCTTCGAACTATGGCTACACCTTC | CASDPASNYGYTF
TRBJ1-5 | TRBD1 | TRBV7-9 | once | TGTGCCAGCAGCTTTGGACAGGGGCAGGGCAATCAGCCCCAGCATTTT | CASSFGQGQGNQPQHF
TRBJ2-2 | TRBD1 | TRBV9 | NA | TGTGCCAGCAGCGCCCGACAGGGCTCGAACACCGGGGAGCTGTTTTTT | CASSARQGSNTGELFF
TRBJ2-3 | NA | TRBV9 | NA | TGTGCCAGCAGCGAGCCCCTCTCTGGTACGCAGTATTTT | CASSEPLSGTQYF
TRBJ2-7 | TRBD1 | TRBV12-5 | NA | TGTGCTAGTGGTACCGGACAGGAGGCCTACGAGCAGTACTTC | CASGTGQEAYEQYF
TRBJ2-1 | NA | TRBV20-1 | NA | TGCAGTGCTACGGCCGGGTTCAATGAGCAGTTCTTC | CSATAGFNEQFF
TRBJ1-2 | NA | TRBV20-1 | NA | TGCAGTGTCAGCTTTGGCTACACCTTC | CSVSFGYTF
TRBJ2-7 | TRBD1 | TRBV10-3 | NA | TGTGCCATCAAACAGGGGGACTACGAGCAGTACTTC | CAIKQGDYEQYF
TRBJ2-5 | TRBD2 | TRBV9 | NA | TGTGCCAGCAGCTTAGACGGGGGGACGGGGGAGACCCAGTACTTC | CASSLDGGTGETQYF
TRBJ1-2 | NA | TRBV12-3/TRBV12-4 | NA | TGTGCCAGCAGTTTGAGTCGAAGTGGGGGGTCTGGCTACACCTTC | CASSLSRSGGSGYTF
TRBJ2-7 | TRBD2 | TRBV2 | NA | TGTGCCAGCAGTGAAAACCTAGCGGGGGAGGGCGAGCAGTACTTC | CASSENLAGEGEQYF
TRBJ2-2 | TRBD2 | TRBV11-2 | once | TGTGCCAGCAGCTTACGACCCATACGGGGCGGGGGAGAGGACGGGGAGGGGACCGGGGAGCTGTTTTTT | CASSLRPIRGGGEDGEGTGELFF
TRBJ1-2 | NA | TRBV7-9 | NA | TGTGCCAGTCCCGCCGGAGGCTATGGCTACACCTTC | CASPAGGYGYTF
TRBJ1-2 | NA | TRBV6-5 | NA | TGTGCCAGCAGTTACGGGTCAGGGGTAGGCTACACCTTC | CASSYGSGVGYTF
TRBJ2-2 | NA | TRBV3-1 | NA | TGTGCCAGCAGCCAAGGGGAAGTCCTTGCCGGGGAGCTGTTTTTT | CASSQGEVLAGELFF
TRBJ2-2 | NA | TRBV6-4 | NA | TGTGCCAGCAGTGACTCTGAGGGTTCCGGGGAGCTGTTTTTT | CASSDSEGSGELFF
TRBJ1-2 | NA | TRBV4-1 | NA | TGCGCCAGCAGCCAAGATTACAGGTCTAACTATGGCTACACCTTC | CASSQDYRSNYGYTF
TRBJ1-3 | NA | TRBV2 | NA | TGTGCCAGCAGTGTTACCAGGGGAGCTGGAAACACCATATATTTT | CASSVTRGAGNTIYF
TRBJ2-7 | NA | TRBV4-1 | NA | TGCGCCAGCAGCCAAACGGACTTCTACGAGCAGTACTTC | CASSQTDFYEQYF
TRBJ1-1 | TRBD1 | TRBV29-1 | NA | TGCAGCGCCGAACAGGGGATGAACACTGAAGCTTTCTTT | CSAEQGMNTEAFF
TRBJ2-1 | NA | TRBV25-1 | NA | TGTGCCAGCAGTGAATTGGAGGGAGGCAATGAGCAGTTCTTC | CASSELEGGNEQFF
TRBJ1-2 | NA | TRBV20-1 | NA | TGCAGTGCTCCTAGCGGGGGTAGCGACACCTTC | CSAPSGGSDTF